The 28 T cell receptor beta chains in this list originate from one sample, sequenced in a study of T-cell reconstitution after alpha-beta-depleted transplantation in children. Unique molecular identifiers were used to barcode this TCRbeta library. Each CDR3 protein gets one entry after TCRdb re-called the PCR reads with MiXCR. The profile covers some 460,000 distinct CDR3 sequences, with about 17% appearing a single time and under 30% taken by the ten largest. Source: PBMCs, mostly from graft donor cells, taken 360 days after TCRalphabeta/CD19-depleted stem cell transplant. The receptors here all came from a boy younger than two who had a stem cell transplant for Wiskott-Aldrich syndrome, so the T cells may come from the graft donor.

This clonotype appeared a few times. The V gene is TRBV12-3 or TRBV12-4, the J gene TRBJ2-4; the D is unclear. The CDR3 contains 14 residues. V was clipped by 5 bases and J by 7 bases, with 15 bases between them. The CDR3 nucleotides read TGTGCCAGCAGTCCAACGTCCTCTGGGAACATTCAGTACTTC. It specifies CASSPTSSGNIQYF.

This clonotype occurred a few times. In nucleotides, the CDR3 is TGTGCCAGCAGCTTGCGGCTAGCGGGCAACACCGGGGAGCTGTTTTTT. Its protein is CASSLRLAGNTGELFF. V is TRBV7-9 and J is TRBJ2-2; 8 positions match TRBD2. The length of the CDR3 is 16 residues. J lost 2 bases, V lost 3 bases, and 5 bases had no gene match. Germline values: CDR1 SEHNR, CDR2 FQNEAQ (reference sequence).

This clonotype was seen a handful of times. The chain combines TRBV5-1 with TRBJ2-2; D might be TRBD1 (5 bases). This CDR3 has 13 amino acids. The ends were cut back, 4 bases at V and 5 bases at J, with 9 bases in the middle. Looked up from germline, CDR1 is SGHRS and CDR2 is YFSETQ. The CDR3 region is CASSEQDTGELFF. The CDR3 DNA reads as TGCGCCAGCAGCGAACAGGATACCGGGGAGCTGTTTTTT.

The rearrangement uses TRBV4-3 and TRBJ2-1, with D perhaps TRBD2 (6 bases). This CDR3 has 19 residues. The V and J ends lost 2 bases and 3 bases respectively, with 23 bases between them. Germline CDR1 reads LGHNA; CDR2 reads YSLEER. In DNA form, the CDR3 reads TGCGCCAGCAGCCAAATTTCCGCCTCCGGGACTTACTTCTACAATGAGCAGTTCTTC. Translated, it gives CASSQISASGTYFYNEQFF.

The J gene is TRBJ2-1, the V gene TRBV29-1; D not resolved. V was clipped by 7 bases and J by 0 bases, with 16 bases between them. CDR3 length: 15 residues. The germline gives CDR1 SQVTM, CDR2 ANQGSEA. The CDR3 DNA reads as TGCAGCGCTAGGAGTAGCCGGAGCTCCTACAATGAGCAGTTCTTC. It translates to CSARSSRSSYNEQFF.

This clonotype was picked up a small number of times. The J gene is TRBJ2-5, the V gene TRBV20-1, with D tentatively TRBD1 (6 bases). The CDR3 extends over 12 amino acids. Germline lookup yields CDR1 DFQATT and CDR2 SNEGSKA (reference sequence). Trimming cost V 7 bases and J 5 bases, with 14 bases left between them. CDR3: CSDGRGRETQYF. CDR3 nucleotides: TGCAGTGACGGCAGGGGTCGGGAGACCCAGTACTTC.

This clonotype was seen more than once but under ten times. The J gene is TRBJ2-7, the V gene TRBV5-1; TRBD2 is a possible D gene (7 bases). The CDR3 is 15 amino acids. V lost 0 bases and J lost 0, with 10 bases in between. Germline V gene sequence: CDR1 SGHRS, CDR2 YFSETQ. CDR3 nucleotide sequence: TGCGCCAGCAGCTTGGAGGGGGGGCCCTCCTACGAGCAGTACTTC. Protein product: CASSLEGGPSYEQYF.

This clonotype occurred a few times. The V gene is TRBV9, the J gene TRBJ2-1, with D tentatively TRBD1 or TRBD2 (5 bases each). The CDR3 has 15 amino acids. V dropped 2 bases and J dropped 6 bases, with 15 bases sitting between them. Germline lookup yields CDR1 SGDLS and CDR2 YYNGEE. The DNA for the CDR3 is TGTGCCAGCAGCGTCCGGGACCCCCCCTCCAATGAGCAGTTCTTC. Translated: CASSVRDPPSNEQFF.

This clonotype was seen ten or more times. V usage is TRBV24-1 and J usage is TRBJ2-3; TRBD2 agrees at 7 bases. Trimming at V came to 1 base and at J to 2 bases, leaving 5 bases not matched to a gene. The CDR3 runs to 16 residues. The V gene's germline CDR1 is KGHDR and CDR2 SFDVKD. Here the CDR3 reads CATSDLGRGTTDTQYF. CDR3 in DNA: TGTGCCACCAGTGATTTAGGGCGGGGGACCACAGATACGCAGTATTTT.

This clonotype was found a few times. The chain joins TRBV7-2 to TRBJ2-7; a weak D match, TRBD1 (5 bases). V lost 1 base, J lost 3 bases, and 16 bases lay in between. Germline loops: CDR1 SGHTA, CDR2 FQGNSA. This CDR3 comprises 16 residues. The CDR3 loop is CASSLDGQLWGYEQYF. As DNA, the CDR3 is TGTGCCAGCAGCTTAGATGGACAACTATGGGGCTACGAGCAGTACTTC. The full variable domain, its missing parts supplied by reference TRBV7-2 and TRBJ2-7, is GAGVSQSPSNKVTEKGKDVELRCDPISGHTALYWYRQSLGQGLEFLIYFQGNSAPDKSGLPSDRFSAERTGGSVSTLTIQRTQQEDSAVYLCASSLDGQLWGYEQYFGPGTRLTVT.

The chain carries TRBV5-1 and TRBJ1-6, with D possibly matching TRBD1 (6 bases). This CDR3 comprises 14 residues. Germline-derived CDR1 and CDR2 are SGHRS and YFSETQ. V was shortened by 1 base and J by 10 bases, with 12 bases between the two germline ends. CDR3 residues: CASSLLQGWSPLHF. The CDR3 DNA sequence: TGCGCCAGCAGCTTGCTACAGGGTTGGTCACCCCTCCACTTT.

This clonotype was detected only a few times. This sequence joins TRBV20-1 and TRBJ2-7, with TRBD2 identical over 14 bases. Germline CDR1 and CDR2: DFQATT and SNEGSKA (reference sequence). With 3 bases clipped from V and 3 bases from J, the junction kept 10 bases outside the gene matches. This CDR3 region has 17 residues. The CDR3 bases are TGCAGTGCTAGGAGACTAGCGGGAGGGCCACATTTCTACGAGCAGTACTTC. Amino acid sequence: CSARRLAGGPHFYEQYF.

This clonotype was counted a few times. This rearrangement joins TRBV4-1 to TRBJ2-2, with D possibly being TRBD1 or TRBD2 (5 bases each). V was pared by 5 bases and J by 6 bases, with 10 bases between. The CDR3 runs to 13 residues. The V gene's germline CDR1 is MGHRA and CDR2 YSYEKL. The CDR3 DNA follows: TGCGCCAGCAGCGTAAGGGGACCCGGGGAGCTGTTTTTT. Translating gives CASSVRGPGELFF.

In its sample, this clonotype was seen many times. This chain uses TRBV10-3 with TRBJ2-1; D is undetermined. The ends were cut back, 2 bases at V and 5 bases at J, with 7 bases in the middle. The CDR3 runs to 13 residues. Germline V lookup: CDR1 ENHRY, CDR2 SYGVKD. DNA of the CDR3: TGTGCCATCAGTGAGGGACCGAACAATGAGCAGTTCTTC. Amino acid sequence: CAISEGPNNEQFF.

There are many counts of this clonotype. The rearrangement joins TRBV29-1 to TRBJ1-1; D perhaps matches TRBD1 (5 bases). Germline V gene data show CDR1 as SQVTM and CDR2 as ANQGSEA. Trimming took off 7 bases at V and 11 bases at J, with 23 bases between the two ends. The CDR3 spans 13 residues. For the CDR3, the DNA is TGCAGCGCTGTAGGGACTTCCCGGTTTGGGGCTTTCTTT. The encoded protein is CSAVGTSRFGAFF. The whole variable domain, filled in from reference TRBV29-1 and TRBJ1-1, reads SAVISQKPSRDICQRGTSLTIQCQVDSQVTMMFWYRQQPGQSLTLIATANQGSEATYESGFVIDKFPISRPNLTFSTLTVSNMSPEDSSIYLCSAVGTSRFGAFFGQGTRLTVV.

The chain couples TRBV28 to TRBJ1-2, with a tentative D call TRBD1 (5 bases). The CDR3 spans 14 residues. Trimming took off 2 bases at V and 2 bases at J, with 9 bases between the two ends. Looked up from germline, CDR1 is MDHEN and CDR2 is SYDVKM. CDR3 in amino acids: CASSLGGSNYGYTF. The CDR3 DNA sequence: TGTGCCAGCAGTTTAGGGGGGAGCAACTATGGCTACACCTTC.

The gene calls are TRBV5-1 and TRBJ2-1; 10 bases agree with TRBD2. The germline gives CDR1 SGHRS, CDR2 YFSETQ. The CDR3 runs 15 residues. Germline trimming cut 6 bases from V and 3 bases from J; bases unmatched to any gene: 6. This chain's CDR3 is CASNALAGDYNEQFF. The DNA for the CDR3 is TGCGCCAGCAACGCCCTAGCGGGAGACTACAATGAGCAGTTCTTC.

The rearrangement uses TRBV19 and TRBJ1-1, with 8 bases lining up with TRBD1. V lost 6 bases and J lost 5; bases outside the gene matches: 5. CDR3 length: 13 amino acids. CDR1 is LNHDA and CDR2 is SQIVND in the germline V gene (reference sequence). CDR3 sequence: CASRRTGWTEAFF. CDR3 DNA: TGTGCCAGTAGACGGACAGGGTGGACTGAAGCTTTCTTT.

This clonotype is medium-sized (0.01 to 0.1%) within its sample. The chain recombines TRBV7-9 with TRBJ2-7; D is ambiguous. V was cut by 2 bases and J by 1 base, with 0 bases left in between. CDR1 is SEHNR and CDR2 is FQNEAQ in the germline V gene (reference sequence). CDR3 size: 11 residues. CDR3 in amino acids: CASSLSYEQYF. In nucleotides, the CDR3 is TGTGCCAGCAGCTTATCCTACGAGCAGTACTTC.

J is TRBJ2-7 and V is TRBV29-1, with D unclear. V lost 2 bases and J lost 1, with 3 bases in between. This CDR3 has 11 residues. Germline-derived CDR1 and CDR2 are SQVTM and ANQGSEA. The CDR3 DNA sequence: TGCAGCGTTGAACAGTCCTACGAGCAGTACTTC. This sequence encodes CSVEQSYEQYF.

The J gene is TRBJ2-5, the V gene TRBV7-6; D possibly matches TRBD1 or TRBD2 (5 bases each). CDR3 length: 12 amino acids. The germline V gene encodes CDR1 SGHVS and CDR2 FNYEAQ. V was cut by 8 bases and J by 2 bases, with 9 bases left in between. CDR3 sequence: CASGWGQETQYF. For the CDR3, the DNA is TGTGCCAGCGGGTGGGGGCAAGAGACCCAGTACTTC.

This clonotype was recorded a few times. This chain uses TRBV16 with TRBJ2-3; 11 bases align to TRBD1. Per germline, CDR1 KGHSY and CDR2 FQNENV. The junction had 6 bases not matched to a gene; V was cut back by 4 bases and J by 0 bases. This CDR3 spans 17 amino acids. The CDR3 is CASSPRTGGFSTDTQYF. For the CDR3, the DNA is TGTGCCAGCAGCCCGAGGACAGGGGGCTTTAGCACAGATACGCAGTATTTT.

Only a few counts were recorded for this clonotype. The chain recombines TRBV20-1 with TRBJ2-3; D uncertain. The V end lost 4 bases, the J end lost 2 bases, and 1 base lay between the germline ends. This CDR3 is built from 10 residues. CDR1 and CDR2 from the germline V gene are DFQATT and SNEGSKA (reference sequence). The CDR3 loop is CSATTDTQYF. CDR3 DNA: TGCAGTGCTACCACAGATACGCAGTATTTT.

This clonotype was observed a handful of times. V and J are TRBV28 and TRBJ2-3; TRBD2 agrees at 8 bases. The CDR3 consists of 13 residues. Germline V gene data show CDR1 as MDHEN and CDR2 as SYDVKM. Losses at the gene ends were 4 bases for V and 8 bases for J; bases not matched to a gene: 5. CDR3 loop: CASSSGGAVTQYF. CDR3 sequence (DNA): TGTGCCAGCAGTTCGGGGGGGGCTGTTACGCAGTATTTT.

This clonotype occurred a few times. This rearrangement joins TRBV29-1 to TRBJ2-5; a possible D gene is TRBD1 (5 bases). CDR3 length: 12 residues. CDR1 and CDR2 (germline): SQVTM, ANQGSEA. Trimming stripped 4 bases from V and 6 bases from J, with 12 bases between. CDR3 nucleotides: TGCAGCGTTGGGGCAGGGCGGCAGACCCAGTACTTC. This encodes CSVGAGRQTQYF.

The gene calls are TRBV2 and TRBJ1-1, with TRBD1 identical over 9 bases. Germline V lookup: CDR1 SNHLY, CDR2 FYNNEI. Germline trimming cut 8 bases from V and 1 base from J; bases unmatched to any gene: 5. The CDR3 is made up of 14 amino acids. The CDR3 protein is CASFTGGRNTEAFF. In DNA, the CDR3 is TGTGCCAGCTTTACAGGGGGCAGGAACACTGAAGCTTTCTTT.

The chain is built from TRBV5-6 and TRBJ2-5, with D perhaps assigned TRBD1 or TRBD2 (5 bases each). This CDR3 region has 14 residues. CDR1 and CDR2 (germline): SGHDT, YYEEEE. V lost 5 bases and J 5 bases, leaving 16 bases between the germline ends. The CDR3 nucleotides are TGTGCCAGCAGGGCGGCAGGGCGCGGGGAGACCCAGTACTTC. This translates into CASRAAGRGETQYF.

The gene calls are TRBV12-3 or TRBV12-4 and TRBJ1-5, with D unresolved. The CDR3 runs 13 residues. V dropped 7 bases and J dropped 4 bases, with 11 bases sitting between them. DNA for the CDR3: TGTGCCAGCACCCCGAGGTGGAATCAGCCCCAGCATTTT. It codes for CASTPRWNQPQHF.